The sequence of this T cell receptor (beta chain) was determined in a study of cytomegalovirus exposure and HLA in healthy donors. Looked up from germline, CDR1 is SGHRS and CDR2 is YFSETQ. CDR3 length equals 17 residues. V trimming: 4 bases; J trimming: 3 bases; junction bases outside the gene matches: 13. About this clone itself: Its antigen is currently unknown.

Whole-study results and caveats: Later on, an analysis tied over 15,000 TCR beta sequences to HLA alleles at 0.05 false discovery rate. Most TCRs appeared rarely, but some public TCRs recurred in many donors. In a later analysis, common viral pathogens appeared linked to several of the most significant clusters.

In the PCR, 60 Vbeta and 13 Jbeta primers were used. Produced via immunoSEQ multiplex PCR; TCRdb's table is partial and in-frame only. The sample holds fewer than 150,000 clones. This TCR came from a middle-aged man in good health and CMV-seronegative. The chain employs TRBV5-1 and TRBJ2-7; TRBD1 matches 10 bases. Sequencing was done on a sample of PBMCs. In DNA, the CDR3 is TGCGCCAGCAGCCTATCGGGACAGGGGCGGAGCGGCTACGAGCAGTACTTC. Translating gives CASSLSGQGRSGYEQYF.